These 26 T cell receptor beta chains came from one sample sequenced in a study of monozygotic twins with inflammatory bowel disease. From the 5' RACE reads, TCRdb lists one entry per CDR3 protein and no DNA. The sample features 400,000 to 500,000 distinct CDR3 sequences, with approximately 2.3% in its top ten. Sequences were obtained from blood. These receptors all come from a human donor with ulcerative colitis or Crohn's disease, or a healthy co-twin of an affected twin (not recorded which).

V usage is TRBV20-1 and J usage is TRBJ2-7; the D call from TCRdb, TRBD2, cannot be confirmed without DNA. CDR3 length: 14 residues. The germline V gene has CDR1 DFQATT and CDR2 SNEGSKA (reference sequence). The CDR3 sequence is CSATHSGRLYEQYF.

The V gene is TRBV5-1, the J gene TRBJ2-5. This CDR3 comprises 14 residues. Germline V lookup: CDR1 SGHRS, CDR2 YFSETQ. The CDR3 loop reads CASSPRSWGETQYF.

V and J are TRBV5-6 and TRBJ2-1; TCRdb proposes TRBD1, but this gene call is untestable without DNA. Germline V gene sequence: CDR1 SGHDT, CDR2 YYEEEE. The CDR3 runs 15 residues. CDR3 residues: CASRARGLSYNEQFF. Full variable domain (remainder filled in from reference TRBV5-6 and TRBJ2-1): DAGVTQSPTHLIKTRGQQVTLRCSPKSGHDTVSWYQQALGQGPQFIFQYYEEEERQRGNFPDRFSGHQFPNYSSELNVNALLLGDSALYLCASRARGLSYNEQFFGPGTRLTVL.

This chain uses TRBV28 with TRBJ2-7. Germline V gene sequence: CDR1 MDHEN, CDR2 SYDVKM. The CDR3 totals 12 residues. CDR3 in amino acids: CASSFIGLEQYF.

This chain connects TRBV7-2 to TRBJ2-4; checking the TCRdb D call of TRBD1 is not possible without DNA. The CDR3 spans 16 residues. The V gene's germline CDR1 is SGHTA and CDR2 FQGNSA. CDR3 amino acids: CASSLIGGRPKNIQYF.

The chain employs TRBV5-6 and TRBJ1-6; TCRdb calls TRBD1, which cannot be checked without DNA. The germline CDR1 and CDR2 sequences are SGHDT and YYEEEE. This CDR3 has 18 amino acids. CDR3 protein: CASSPSSTGGKYNSPLHF. The complete variable domain, with remaining parts taken from reference TRBV5-6 and TRBJ1-6, reads DAGVTQSPTHLIKTRGQQVTLRCSPKSGHDTVSWYQQALGQGPQFIFQYYEEEERQRGNFPDRFSGHQFPNYSSELNVNALLLGDSALYLCASSPSSTGGKYNSPLHFGNGTRLTVT.

V is TRBV5-5 and J is TRBJ1-3; the TRBD1 assignment by TCRdb is unverifiable without DNA. The CDR3 is made up of 15 amino acids. Germline V gives CDR1 SGHKS, CDR2 YYEKEE (reference sequence). CDR3 loop: CASSFGGLSGNTIYF.

The chain combines TRBV7-8 with TRBJ2-2; lacking DNA, the TRBD1 call made by TCRdb goes unchecked. Germline V CDR1 and CDR2: SGHVS, FQNEAQ. CDR3 length: 14 residues. CDR3 residues: CASSSTGVTGELFF.

This chain uses TRBV25-1 with TRBJ2-6. This CDR3 comprises 15 residues. Germline loops: CDR1 MGHDK, CDR2 SYGVNS. The CDR3 here is CASSESGLGANVLTF.

This chain joins TRBV10-3 and TRBJ2-2. The CDR3 extends over 15 amino acids. The germline V gene encodes CDR1 ENHRY and CDR2 SYGVKD. CDR3 residues: CAISVGHPNTGELFF.

This chain uses TRBV10-3 with TRBJ2-5; TCRdb indicates TRBD2, and absent DNA this call remains unverified. There are 15 residues in the CDR3. CDR1 and CDR2 from the germline V gene are ENHRY and SYGVKD. Here the CDR3 reads CAISRAGRSQETQYF.

The rearrangement links TRBV10-3 to TRBJ2-2; the TCRdb call, TRBD1, lacks DNA for checking. The CDR3 has 14 residues. Germline V gene data show CDR1 as ENHRY and CDR2 as SYGVKD. CDR3 sequence reads: CAIRFDSTTGELFF.

The genes are TRBV7-2 and TRBJ1-2; no DNA is available, so the TRBD1 call from TCRdb remains unchecked. The germline V gene encodes CDR1 SGHTA and CDR2 FQGNSA. CDR3 length equals 13 residues. The CDR3 is CASSREGGYGYTF.

This chain connects TRBV7-9 to TRBJ2-7; TCRdb returns TRBD1, unconfirmable since there is no DNA. CDR1 and CDR2 (germline): SEHNR, FQNEAQ (reference sequence). CDR3 length equals 14 residues. CDR3: CASSQGQGRHEQYF.

The V call is TRBV19, the J call TRBJ2-5; the D gene TCRdb calls, TRBD2, cannot be checked with no DNA. Looked up from germline, CDR1 is LNHDA and CDR2 is SQIVND (reference sequence). The CDR3 runs to 13 residues. CDR3 sequence: CASSPEGIETQYF.

This sequence joins TRBV15 and TRBJ2-1; TCRdb returns TRBD2, unconfirmable since there is no DNA. The CDR3 totals 12 residues. Germline loops: CDR1 LNHNV, CDR2 YYDKDF (reference sequence). The CDR3 protein is CATASIIGPQFF.

The rearrangement joins TRBV5-1 to TRBJ2-3; TCRdb lists TRBD1, though no DNA is available to test this call. CDR1 and CDR2 (germline): SGHRS, YFSETQ. The CDR3 is made up of 15 amino acids. CDR3 region: CASSSFGQSTDTQYF.

The V gene is TRBV11-2, the J gene TRBJ1-1; absent DNA, TCRdb's TRBD1 call cannot be checked. The length of the CDR3 is 13 residues. Germline CDR1 and CDR2: SGHAT and FQNNGV. The chain's CDR3 is CASIGTGGTEAFF.

The chain carries TRBV11-2 and TRBJ2-7; TCRdb names TRBD1, which stays unverified in the absence of DNA. Per the germline V gene, CDR1 is SGHAT and CDR2 is FQNNGV. The CDR3 is made up of 12 amino acids. The CDR3 spells CATNPGGDEQYF.

This chain connects TRBV6-1 to TRBJ2-1; no DNA is available, so the TRBD1 call from TCRdb remains unchecked. In germline, CDR1 is MNHNS, CDR2 SASEGT. There are 15 residues in the CDR3. CDR3 protein: CASTNPGTGGNEQFF.

This chain uses TRBV7-2 with TRBJ1-4. The CDR3 contains 14 residues. CDR1 SGHTA and CDR2 FQGNSA come from the germline V gene. CDR3: CASSLDGTNEKLFF.

The CDR3 loop is CASSLGTGYEQYF. V is TRBV12-3 or TRBV12-4 and J is TRBJ2-7. CDR3 length: 13 amino acids.

V usage is TRBV2 and J usage is TRBJ1-2; TCRdb calls TRBD1, which cannot be checked without DNA. Germline V gene sequence: CDR1 SNHLY, CDR2 FYNNEI. The CDR3 spans 13 residues. CDR3 amino acids: CASSEQGNYGYTF.

The rearrangement joins TRBV7-2 to TRBJ2-1; TCRdb picks TRBD1, but there is no DNA to check that call. This CDR3 spans 16 amino acids. In germline, CDR1 is SGHTA, CDR2 FQGNSA. The CDR3 protein is CASSSRTGELFDEQFF.

The chain combines TRBV7-9 with TRBJ2-7; TCRdb returns TRBD2, unconfirmable since there is no DNA. This CDR3 spans 17 amino acids. The germline CDR1 and CDR2 sequences are SEHNR and FQNEAQ (reference sequence). The CDR3 here is CASSLGLLAGISYEQYF.

The chain recombines TRBV7-9 with TRBJ2-4; TCRdb calls TRBD1, which cannot be checked without DNA. The CDR3 sequence is 15 residues long. The germline V gene encodes CDR1 SEHNR and CDR2 FQNEAQ (reference sequence). The CDR3 protein is CASSSTGVAKNIQYF.